This T cell receptor (beta chain) was identified during a study of shared clonotypes between healthy human individuals. The wider study: Used for every donor were three CD4 naive, three CD4 memory, two CD8 naive and one CD8 memory plate.

Overall study results and limits: Sharing across a few donors was seen in around 5% of naive CD4 clonotypes.

Concerning this clone itself: Its cognate antigen is unknown.

Trimming removed 5 bases from V and 0 bases from J, with 12 bases in between. This CDR3 has 15 residues. The germline V gene encodes CDR1 SGHKS and CDR2 YYEKEE (reference sequence). Across several immunoSEQ plates, the genomic DNA of each subset was split evenly. Per the original data handling: Junction-only sequences produced by ImmunoSEQ had no quality scores, so filtering differed. Here immunoSEQ multiplex PCR was the method, and the copy in TCRdb shows in-frame clones only, minus some. V, J and clone size are taken as reported in that table, and D and trimming were inferred from the DNA itself. The sample has approximately 2.3 million clones; approximately 95% are singletons.

This clonotype was obtained from a man aged 18 to 29 in good health. Some clones in this sample may be carry-over from other donors' samples. The sequenced sample consisted of naive CD4+ T cells from PBMCs. Noted subset: CD45RA+ positively selected. V usage is TRBV5-5 and J usage is TRBJ2-1, with D unclear. CDR3 nucleotides: TGTGCCAGCAGGTTTAGGTATAGCTCCTACAATGAGCAGTTCTTC. Its translation is CASRFRYSSYNEQFF.